The TCR beta chain described here comes from a study of T cell clonality in common variable immunodeficiency. Looked up from germline, CDR1 is GTSNPN and CDR2 is SVGIG (reference sequence). The CDR3 extends over 12 amino acids. Libraries were prepared by immunoSEQ multiplex PCR; TCRdb keeps only in-frame clonotypes and omits some of them. The sample was found to contain about 40,000 clones, and every one recurs. Study outcomes and limitations: Compared with controls, CVID subjects had fewer shared TCRbeta clones. CVID patient heterogeneity limited repertoire-clinical complication correlations.

With regard to this clone: The antigen remains undetermined. This may come from a read error, since a much larger clone is one base off. The read terminates 3 residues before the CDR3 end, so the remaining end is supplied by the germline J gene. Other DNA sequences in the same sample also yield this CDR3.

Sequencing used peripheral blood mononuclear cells. The chain uses TRBV30 and TRBJ1-3, with unresolved D. The sequence was obtained from a person between 18 and 75 years old in good health. The covered CDR3 bases are TGTGCCTGGAGTTCAGGTTTCAACACA. It yields the protein CAWSSGFNT. The full CDR3 reads CAWSSGFNTIYF.